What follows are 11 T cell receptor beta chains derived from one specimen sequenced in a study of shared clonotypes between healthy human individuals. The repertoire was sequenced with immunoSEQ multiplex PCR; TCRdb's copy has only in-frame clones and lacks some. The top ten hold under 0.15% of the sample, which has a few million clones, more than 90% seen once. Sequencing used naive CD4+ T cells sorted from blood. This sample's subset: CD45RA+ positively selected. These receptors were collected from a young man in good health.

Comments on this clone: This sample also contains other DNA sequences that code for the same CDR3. CDR3 sequence (DNA): TGTGCCAGCTCACCACAGGGGGTTAACACTGAAGCTTTCTTT. This encodes CASSPQGVNTEAFF. The chain links TRBV18 to TRBJ1-1, with D perhaps matching TRBD1 (6 bases). Germline-derived CDR1 and CDR2 are KGHSH and LQKENI. The CDR3 has 14 residues. V was clipped by 1 base and J by 2 bases, with 8 bases between them.

The CDR3 spells CASSIGLAGVVTDTQYF. CDR3 nucleotide sequence: TGTGCCAGTAGTATTGGACTAGCGGGAGTTGTGACAGATACGCAGTATTTT. The V call is TRBV19, the J call TRBJ2-3; 13 nucleotides line up with TRBD2. Trimming cost V 3 bases and J 3 bases; bases outside gene matches: 6. This CDR3 is 17 amino acids long. The germline CDR1 and CDR2 sequences are LNHDA and SQIVND (reference sequence). The whole variable domain, filled in from reference TRBV19 and TRBJ2-3, reads DGGITQSPKYLFRKEGQNVTLSCEQNLNHDAMYWYRQDPGQGLRLIYYSQIVNDFQKGDIAEGYSVSREKKESFPLTVTSAQKNPTAFYLCASSIGLAGVVTDTQYFGPGTRLTVL.

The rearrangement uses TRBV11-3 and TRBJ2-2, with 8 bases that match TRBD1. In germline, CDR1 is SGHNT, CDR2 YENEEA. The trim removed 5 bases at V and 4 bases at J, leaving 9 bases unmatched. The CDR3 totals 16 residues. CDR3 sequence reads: CASSPGQVLGTGELFF. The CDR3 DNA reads TGTGCCAGCAGCCCGGGACAGGTATTGGGCACCGGGGAGCTGTTTTTT.

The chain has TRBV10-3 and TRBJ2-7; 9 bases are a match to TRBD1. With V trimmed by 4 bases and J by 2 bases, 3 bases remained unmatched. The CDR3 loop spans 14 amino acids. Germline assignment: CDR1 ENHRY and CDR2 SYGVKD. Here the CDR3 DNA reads TGTGCCATCAGTGGAGGACAGGGGACCTACGAGCAGTACTTC. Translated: CAISGGQGTYEQYF.

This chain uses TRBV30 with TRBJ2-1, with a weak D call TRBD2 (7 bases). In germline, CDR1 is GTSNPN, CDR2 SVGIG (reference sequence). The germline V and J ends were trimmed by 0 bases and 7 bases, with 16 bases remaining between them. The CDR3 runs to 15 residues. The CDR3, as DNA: TGTGCCTGGAGTGTACCTGGGAGGGGGATTAATGAGCAGTTCTTC. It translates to CAWSVPGRGINEQFF.

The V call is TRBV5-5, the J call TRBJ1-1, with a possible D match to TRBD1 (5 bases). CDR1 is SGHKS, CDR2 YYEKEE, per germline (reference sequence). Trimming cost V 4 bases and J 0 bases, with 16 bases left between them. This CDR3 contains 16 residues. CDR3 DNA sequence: TGTGCCAGCAGCCCCTTCCGGGACCCCATGAACACTGAAGCTTTCTTT. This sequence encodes CASSPFRDPMNTEAFF.

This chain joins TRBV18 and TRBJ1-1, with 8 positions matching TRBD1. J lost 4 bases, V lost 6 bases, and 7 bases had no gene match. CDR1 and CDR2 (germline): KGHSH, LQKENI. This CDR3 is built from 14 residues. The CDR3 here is CASSHDRGVTEAFF. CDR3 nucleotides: TGTGCCAGCTCGCACGACAGGGGTGTCACTGAAGCTTTCTTT.

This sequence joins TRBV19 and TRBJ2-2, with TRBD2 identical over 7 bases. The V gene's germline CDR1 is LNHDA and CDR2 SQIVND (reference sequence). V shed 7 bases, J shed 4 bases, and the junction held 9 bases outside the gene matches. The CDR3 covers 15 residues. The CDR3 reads CASTPRAGITGELFF. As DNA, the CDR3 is TGTGCCAGTACCCCTCGAGCGGGAATCACCGGGGAGCTGTTTTTT.

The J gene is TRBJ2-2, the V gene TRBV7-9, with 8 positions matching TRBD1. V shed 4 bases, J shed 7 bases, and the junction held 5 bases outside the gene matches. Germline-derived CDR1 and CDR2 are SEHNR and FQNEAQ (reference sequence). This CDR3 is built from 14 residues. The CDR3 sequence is CASSSGQAIGELFF. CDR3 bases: TGTGCCAGCAGCTCGGGACAGGCAATCGGGGAGCTGTTTTTT. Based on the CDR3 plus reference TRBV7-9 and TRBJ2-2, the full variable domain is DTGVSQNPRHKITKRGQNVTFRCDPISEHNRLYWYRQTLGQGPEFLTYFQNEAQLEKSRLLSDRFSAERPKGSFSTLEIQRTEQGDSAMYLCASSSGQAIGELFFGEGSRLTVL.

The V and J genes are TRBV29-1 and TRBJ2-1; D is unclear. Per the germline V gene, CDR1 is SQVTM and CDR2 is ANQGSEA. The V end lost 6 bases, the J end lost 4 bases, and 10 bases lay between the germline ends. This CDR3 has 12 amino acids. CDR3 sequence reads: CSVQADYNEQFF. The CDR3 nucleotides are TGCAGCGTCCAGGCTGATTACAATGAGCAGTTCTTC.

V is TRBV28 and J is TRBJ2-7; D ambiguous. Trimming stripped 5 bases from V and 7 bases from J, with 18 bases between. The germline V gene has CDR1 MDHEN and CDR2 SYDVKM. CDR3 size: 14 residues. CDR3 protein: CASSRHGSRREQYF. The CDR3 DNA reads TGTGCCAGCAGTCGACACGGGTCCCGAAGGGAGCAGTACTTC.